The sequence of this T cell receptor beta chain was determined in a study of blood T cells in healthy people across ages. Study findings and constraints: With age, beta diversity per million T cells declined roughly linearly, significantly by 40 to 50. There were more naive CD4+ cells and higher diversity in long-lived donors than in aged donors.

This clonotype appeared a few times. As yet, its antigen is unknown. Together with a sample-barcoded 5' primer, a J-beta primer mix was included in a second PCR lasting roughly 6 to 12 cycles. The authors tagged each cDNA molecule using a template-switch adaptor with 12 random nucleotides. One entry per CDR3 protein, called by TCRdb with MiXCR from the 5' RACE reads. The profile shows 1.5 million to 2 million distinct CDR3 sequences, approximately 28% of them singletons. Germline V CDR1 and CDR2: DFQATT, SNEGSKA (reference sequence). V lost 0 bases to trimming and J lost 3 bases; unmatched junction nucleotides: 8. This CDR3 has 15 residues.

The receptor was isolated from a woman in her 30s in good health. The sequencing input was blood. This sequence joins TRBV20-1 and TRBJ2-7, with 7 positions matching TRBD2. For the CDR3, the DNA is TGCAGTGCTAGAGAATCGGGGAGGGGAATCTACGAGCAGTACTTC. Amino acid sequence: CSARESGRGIYEQYF.